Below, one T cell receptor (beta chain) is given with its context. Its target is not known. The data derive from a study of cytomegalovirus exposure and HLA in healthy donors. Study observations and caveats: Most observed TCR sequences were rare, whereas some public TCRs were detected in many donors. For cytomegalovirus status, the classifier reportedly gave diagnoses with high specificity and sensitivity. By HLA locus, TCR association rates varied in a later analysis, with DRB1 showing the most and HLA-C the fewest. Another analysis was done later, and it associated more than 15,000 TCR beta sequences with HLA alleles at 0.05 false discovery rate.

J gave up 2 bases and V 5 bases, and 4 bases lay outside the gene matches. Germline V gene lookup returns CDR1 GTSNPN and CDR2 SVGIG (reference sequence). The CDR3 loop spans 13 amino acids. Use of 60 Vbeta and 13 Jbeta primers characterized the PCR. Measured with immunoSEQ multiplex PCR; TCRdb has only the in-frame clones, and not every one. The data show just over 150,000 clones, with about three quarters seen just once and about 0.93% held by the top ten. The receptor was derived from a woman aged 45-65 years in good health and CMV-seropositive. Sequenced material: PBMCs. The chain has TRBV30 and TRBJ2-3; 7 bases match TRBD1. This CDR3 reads CAWGQADTDTQYF. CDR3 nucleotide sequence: TGTGCCTGGGGACAGGCGGACACAGATACGCAGTATTTT. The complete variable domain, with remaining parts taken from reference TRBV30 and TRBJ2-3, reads SQTIHQWPATLVQPVGSPLSLECTVEGTSNPNLYWYRQAAGRGLQLLFYSVGIGQISSEVPQNLSASRPQDRQFILSSKKLLLSDSGFYLCAWGQADTDTQYFGPGTRLTVL.